The 28 T cell receptor beta chains reported below all come from one sample, sequenced in a study of T cell repertoires in cytomegalovirus infection. TCRdb ran MiXCR on the reads and lists one entry per CDR3 protein. The sample records fewer than 250,000 distinct CDR3 sequences, more than 9% being singletons. The sequenced material came from PBMCs. The receptors shown here come from a human donor in good health (CMV status not recorded). Some clones in this sample may be carry-over from other donors' samples.

The chain links TRBV19 to TRBJ1-1, with D unclear. Per the germline V gene, CDR1 is LNHDA and CDR2 is SQIVND (reference sequence). The CDR3 is made up of 15 amino acids. V was cut by 3 bases and J by 0 bases, with 11 bases left in between. CDR3 sequence (DNA): TGTGCCAGTAGTATGTGGACCGGTATGAACACTGAAGCTTTCTTT. Translation: CASSMWTGMNTEAFF.

This clonotype was seen repeatedly, ten times or more. The chain links TRBV27 to TRBJ2-5; 8 nucleotides align to TRBD1. The CDR3 is 15 residues long. Germline V CDR1 and CDR2: MNHEY, SMNVEV (reference sequence). The V gene end was trimmed by 6 bases and the J gene end by 2 bases; junction bases not matched to a gene: 8. The CDR3 DNA is TGTGCCAGCAGATGGACAGGGCCCCGTCAAGAGACCCAGTACTTC. It codes for CASRWTGPRQETQYF.

The chain employs TRBV29-1 and TRBJ2-6; no definite D call. This CDR3 is built from 15 residues. CDR1 is SQVTM and CDR2 is ANQGSEA in the germline V gene. V was clipped by 4 bases and J by 0 bases, with 10 bases between them. Here the CDR3 reads CSVAQSVSGANVLTF. The CDR3 DNA is TGCAGCGTTGCTCAGTCCGTCTCTGGGGCCAACGTCCTGACTTTC.

The chain has TRBV28 and TRBJ2-7, with D perhaps assigned TRBD1 or TRBD2 (5 bases each). V was cut by 6 bases and J by 2 bases, with 17 bases left in between. Looked up from germline, CDR1 is MDHEN and CDR2 is SYDVKM. The CDR3 consists of 15 residues. The CDR3: CASRLPGTGPYEQYF. For the CDR3, the DNA is TGTGCCAGCAGGCTACCCGGGACCGGGCCCTACGAGCAGTACTTC.

This clonotype was counted many times. The chain has TRBV6-2 or TRBV6-3 and TRBJ1-5, with 9 nucleotides matching TRBD1. The length of the CDR3 is 15 residues. V trimming: 7 bases; J trimming: 4 bases; junction bases outside the gene matches: 8. Germline CDR1 MNHEY, CDR2 SVGEGT. Written as DNA, the CDR3 is TGTGCCAGCAAACTGGACAGGGGTGAGAATCAGCCCCAGCATTTT. Its protein is CASKLDRGENQPQHF.

This clonotype was counted ten times or more. J is TRBJ1-2 and V is TRBV20-1, with unresolved D. There are 11 residues in the CDR3. Between the trimmed V and J ends, which lost 3 bases and 8 bases, there was a span of 10 bases. CDR1 DFQATT and CDR2 SNEGSKA come from the germline V gene (reference sequence). The CDR3 DNA reads as TGCAGTGCTAGGGGCCAAATCGGCTACACCTTC. It encodes CSARGQIGYTF.

The CDR3 reads CASSPRDRSYEQYF. The CDR3 nucleotides read TGTGCCAGCAGTCCCCGGGACAGATCCTACGAGCAGTACTTC. The V gene is TRBV12-3 or TRBV12-4, the J gene TRBJ2-7, with 7 positions matching TRBD1. V was clipped by 5 bases and J by 1 base; unmatched bases: 5. This CDR3 is 14 amino acids long.

On this clonotype: This may stem from a read error, because a much larger clone lies one nucleotide away. This chain connects TRBV28 to TRBJ1-2; TRBD1 matches 7 bases. The germline V gene encodes CDR1 MDHEN and CDR2 SYDVKM. V shed 7 bases, J shed 3 bases, and the junction held 14 bases outside the gene matches. The CDR3 length is 16 residues. CDR3 sequence: CASTDGNRGAHYGYTF. The CDR3 DNA reads TGTGCCAGCACGGATGGAAACAGGGGCGCTCACTATGGCTACACCTTC.

Ten or more counts support this clonotype. V is TRBV7-2 and J is TRBJ2-3; 9 nucleotides match TRBD1. V lost 3 bases to trimming and J lost 9 bases; unmatched junction nucleotides: 10. CDR3 size: 15 residues. Germline CDR1 and CDR2: SGHTA and FQGNSA. Written as DNA, the CDR3 is TGTGCCAGCAGCTTCGATCCTGGGACAGGGCCCACGCAGTATTTT. It yields the protein CASSFDPGTGPTQYF.

This clonotype came up a few times. V gene TRBV5-6 combines with J gene TRBJ2-7; D not certain. Trimming cost V 2 bases and J 6 bases, with 9 bases left between them. Germline CDR1 and CDR2: SGHDT and YYEEEE. The CDR3 spans 12 residues. The CDR3 protein is CASSLYGLEQYF. The CDR3 region has the DNA TGTGCCAGCAGCTTATATGGCCTCGAGCAGTACTTC.

The sample holds many counts of this clonotype. The V call is TRBV7-2, the J call TRBJ2-1, with D tentatively TRBD1 or TRBD2 (5 bases each). V was pared by 5 bases and J by 0 bases, with 26 bases between. There are 20 residues in the CDR3. Germline V CDR1 and CDR2: SGHTA, FQGNSA. In nucleotides, the CDR3 is TGTGCCAGCAGCCAAGGCCTCGACAGAGGGTCAATATCCTCCTACAATGAGCAGTTCTTC. As protein: CASSQGLDRGSISSYNEQFF. Using reference TRBV7-2 and TRBJ2-1 for the parts outside the CDR3, the full variable domain is GAGVSQSPSNKVTEKGKDVELRCDPISGHTALYWYRQSLGQGLEFLIYFQGNSAPDKSGLPSDRFSAERTGGSVSTLTIQRTQQEDSAVYLCASSQGLDRGSISSYNEQFFGPGTRLTVL.

This sequence joins TRBV19 and TRBJ2-7; 7 nucleotides align to TRBD2. CDR1 LNHDA and CDR2 SQIVND come from the germline V gene (reference sequence). The CDR3 contains 13 residues. The ends lost 6 bases at V and 4 bases at J; junction bases unmatched: 6. The CDR3 loop reads CASSKASGYEQYF. CDR3 coding DNA: TGTGCCAGTAGCAAGGCTAGCGGTTACGAGCAGTACTTC.

The chain has TRBV14 and TRBJ2-5; 9 nucleotides match TRBD1. With 1 base clipped from V and 5 bases from J, the junction kept 14 bases outside the gene matches. The CDR3 runs to 18 residues. Per the germline V gene, CDR1 is SGHDN and CDR2 is FVKESK. The CDR3 reads CASSQATGGRGRWETQYF. The CDR3 DNA is TGTGCCAGCAGCCAAGCTACAGGGGGCCGCGGGAGATGGGAGACCCAGTACTTC.

The J gene is TRBJ1-1, the V gene TRBV19; 7 bases fit TRBD1. The CDR3 spans 15 residues. CDR1 LNHDA and CDR2 SQIVND come from the germline V gene (reference sequence). J was trimmed by 1 base and V by 1 base; bases with no gene match: 3. CDR3 nucleotide sequence: TGTGCCAGTAGTATAGGACAGGGTCCGAACACTGAAGCTTTCTTT. Protein product: CASSIGQGPNTEAFF.

Ten or more counts support this clonotype. The chain recombines TRBV28 with TRBJ2-2; D possibly corresponds to TRBD2 (6 bases). With 5 bases removed from V and 5 bases from J, the gap between germline ends came to 18 bases. Germline V lookup: CDR1 MDHEN, CDR2 SYDVKM. This CDR3 comprises 16 residues. The DNA for the CDR3 is TGTGCCAGCAGTATCCGGGGGAATCGTGGGACCGGGGAGCTGTTTTTT. This encodes CASSIRGNRGTGELFF.

In this sample, this clonotype turned up many times. The chain couples TRBV7-9 to TRBJ2-1, with 9 bases lining up with TRBD2. There are 18 residues in the CDR3. Per the germline V gene, CDR1 is SEHNR and CDR2 is FQNEAQ (reference sequence). V shed 1 base, J shed 3 bases, and the junction held 10 bases outside the gene matches. CDR3 region: CASSLEGGLAGNYNEQFF. CDR3 DNA sequence: TGTGCCAGCAGCTTAGAAGGAGGCCTAGCGGGGAACTACAATGAGCAGTTCTTC.

This clonotype was observed many times. The gene calls are TRBV28 and TRBJ1-5; D not resolved. CDR3 length: 11 residues. CDR1 and CDR2 from the germline V gene are MDHEN and SYDVKM. V dropped 5 bases and J dropped 5 bases, with 4 bases sitting between them. CDR3 nucleotide sequence: TGTGCCAGCAGTCTGGATCAGCCCCAGCATTTT. The encoded protein is CASSLDQPQHF.

This clonotype has only one observation. The chain has TRBV6-2 or TRBV6-3 and TRBJ2-5; 7 nucleotides align to TRBD1. The CDR3 has 16 residues. Germline CDR1 MNHEY, CDR2 SVGEGT. The V segment lost 6 bases and the J segment 1 base; nucleotides outside the gene matches: 11. The CDR3 sequence: CASSRQGRGAQETQYF. CDR3 bases: TGTGCCAGCAGCCGACAGGGTCGAGGGGCCCAAGAGACCCAGTACTTC.

This clonotype has more than one count but fewer than ten. The chain combines TRBV3-1 with TRBJ1-1, with a possible D match to TRBD1 (6 bases). This CDR3 is built from 12 residues. With 4 bases removed from V and 6 bases from J, the gap between germline ends came to 9 bases. Germline lookup yields CDR1 LGHDT and CDR2 YNNKEL (reference sequence). CDR3 protein: CASSPRGAEAFF. DNA for the CDR3: TGTGCCAGCAGCCCGAGGGGGGCTGAAGCTTTCTTT.

The chain employs TRBV20-1 and TRBJ1-1, with D perhaps TRBD1 (6 bases). Germline CDR1 reads DFQATT; CDR2 reads SNEGSKA (reference sequence). The CDR3 is 12 amino acids. V lost 7 bases and J lost 4, with 13 bases in between. Here the CDR3 DNA reads TGCAGTGGAGGGGGGGGGGGCACTGAAGCTTTCTTT. The encoded protein is CSGGGGGTEAFF.

This clonotype was counted at least ten times. This sequence joins TRBV19 and TRBJ2-5; no definite D call. The ends were cut back, 0 bases at V and 5 bases at J, with 10 bases in the middle. The CDR3 length is 14 residues. CDR1 is LNHDA and CDR2 is SQIVND in the germline V gene (reference sequence). CDR3 loop: CASSIERSEETQYF. The CDR3 coding sequence is TGTGCCAGTAGTATAGAAAGGTCGGAGGAGACCCAGTACTTC.

This clonotype occurred a few times. V is TRBV20-1 and J is TRBJ2-2, with TRBD2 identical over 9 bases. The CDR3 is 18 amino acids. Trimming at V came to 0 bases and at J to 1 base, leaving 9 bases not matched to a gene. Germline V gene data show CDR1 as DFQATT and CDR2 as SNEGSKA (reference sequence). The CDR3 protein is CSARDHRSGSLNTGELFF. CDR3 nucleotides: TGCAGTGCTAGAGATCATCGTAGCGGGAGCCTGAACACCGGGGAGCTGTTTTTT.

This clonotype was seen only a few times. This sequence joins TRBV6-2 or TRBV6-3 and TRBJ2-1; no definite D call. V was clipped by 5 bases and J by 5 bases, with 16 bases between them. CDR3 length equals 15 residues. Germline CDR1 reads MNHEY; CDR2 reads SVGEGT. CDR3 DNA: TGTGCCAGCAGTGTCCTTCGGACGTCAAACAATGAGCAGTTCTTC. The encoded protein is CASSVLRTSNNEQFF.

V gene TRBV7-9 combines with J gene TRBJ1-1, with a weak D call TRBD1 (5 bases). Trimming shortened V by 2 bases and J by 5 bases, and 12 bases separated the two germline ends. This CDR3 spans 14 amino acids. The germline V gene encodes CDR1 SEHNR and CDR2 FQNEAQ (reference sequence). The DNA of the CDR3 is TGTGCCAGCAGCTTATACGCAGGGCCGACTGAAGCTTTCTTT. It is translated as CASSLYAGPTEAFF.

This clonotype was picked up many times. V gene TRBV6-6 combines with J gene TRBJ1-2; no definite D call. V was pared by 0 bases and J by 6 bases, with 8 bases between. This CDR3 contains 13 residues. Per the germline V gene, CDR1 is MNHNY and CDR2 is SVGAGI (reference sequence). The CDR3 sequence is CASSYSLYDGYTF. CDR3 DNA: TGTGCCAGCAGTTACTCCCTCTACGATGGCTACACCTTC.

This clonotype has ten or more counts. The rearrangement links TRBV7-3 to TRBJ2-5; 11 nucleotides align to TRBD2. Trimming took 5 bases from V and 2 from J; bases not matched to a gene: 4. The germline V gene encodes CDR1 SGHTA and CDR2 FQGTGA. The CDR3 extends over 15 amino acids. In nucleotides, the CDR3 is TGTGCCAGCAGCCAAGGACTAGCGGGTCAAGAGACCCAGTACTTC. It encodes CASSQGLAGQETQYF.

There are a few counts of this clonotype. This chain uses TRBV6-2 or TRBV6-3 with TRBJ2-7, with 9 bases fitting TRBD2. Germline V gene data show CDR1 as MNHEY and CDR2 as SVGEGT. J gave up 1 base and V 8 bases, and 12 bases lay outside the gene matches. The CDR3 totals 16 residues. The CDR3 reads CASGLTSGRNSYEQYF. The CDR3 DNA reads TGTGCCAGCGGATTGACTAGCGGTCGGAATTCCTACGAGCAGTACTTC.

The chain links TRBV20-1 to TRBJ2-1; D may be TRBD1 or TRBD2 (6 bases each). Germline values: CDR1 DFQATT, CDR2 SNEGSKA (reference sequence). V lost 6 bases, J lost 2 bases, and 14 bases lay in between. This CDR3 spans 14 amino acids. Here the CDR3 reads CSAKGRGAYNEQFF. CDR3 coding DNA: TGCAGTGCCAAAGGAAGGGGGGCCTACAATGAGCAGTTCTTC.